This T cell receptor beta chain was recovered during a study of CD8 T cells in Susac syndrome. CDR1 and CDR2 (germline): SGHTA, FQGTGA. V lost 5 bases to trimming and J lost 5 bases; unmatched junction nucleotides: 6. The CDR3 runs to 14 residues. RNA in amounts of roughly 0.5 to 1 ug was reverse transcribed with random hexamers. The immunoSEQ assay covered 54 Vbeta and 13 Jbeta segments for CDR3. TCRdb reprocessed the immunoSEQ multiplex PCR reads with MiXCR, giving one entry per CDR3 protein. This table holds roughly 200,000 distinct CDR3 sequences, approximately 94% found once. Sequencing of TCR beta was performed on blood CD8+ T cells and on blood CD4+ T cells. Bulk CD8+ and CD4+ cells came from magnetic negative isolation; CD8+ TEMRA by FACS.

The gene calls are TRBV7-3 and TRBJ2-3, with TRBD2 matching 8 bases. The clonotype comes from a human donor in good health. The sequenced sample consisted of CD4+ T cells from PBMCs. The CDR3 spells CASSLLLAGDTQYF. In DNA, the CDR3 is TGTGCCAGCAGCCTATTGCTAGCGGGAGATACGCAGTATTTT.